This note documents a single TCR beta chain sequence. What it recognizes is unknown. These data originate in a study of T cell responses to AZD1222 COVID-19 vaccine. Germline CDR1 reads SGHRS; CDR2 reads YFSETQ. Trimming cost V 3 bases and J 3 bases; bases outside gene matches: 6. This CDR3 region has 17 residues. Produced via immunoSEQ multiplex PCR; TCRdb's table is partial and in-frame only. The sample yields about 120,000 clones, more than 85% seen once. Study-level points and caveats: Donors skewed white British and female; clonal diversity was possibly underestimated.

The gene calls are TRBV5-1 and TRBJ2-3; 14 positions match TRBD2. The sequence was obtained from an adult who received the AZD1222 COVID-19 vaccine. Sequenced material: peripheral blood, taken 28 days after the second AZD1222 dose. Here the CDR3 reads CASSSRLAGGPTDTQYF. In DNA form, the CDR3 reads TGCGCCAGCAGCTCGCGACTAGCGGGAGGGCCGACAGATACGCAGTATTTT.